These T cell receptor beta chains were read from a single sample in a study of blood T cells in healthy people across ages. TCRdb re-analysed the 5' RACE reads in MiXCR, keeping a single row per CDR3 protein. This sample has about 730,000 distinct CDR3 sequences; about 40% occur once, and the top ten carry approximately 22%. Input material: blood. The receptor set was obtained from a woman aged 55-69 years in good health. Each CDR3 is given with its conserved first and last residue. The order of the fields is clone size, V gene, J gene, D gene, CDR3 protein, CDR3 DNA. The D gene is left open where the match is weak. For some rows the clone size is stated as once, few or many, or as a class when expanded; others skip it.

>many|TRBV29-1|TRBJ2-3|NA
CSVEDYGPTSTDTQYF
TGCAGCGTTGAAGATTATGGACCCACTAGCACAGATACGCAGTATTTT
>NA|TRBV12-3/TRBV12-4|TRBJ1-2|TRBD1
CAGSGTGYGYTF
TGTGCCGGCAGTGGGACAGGGTATGGCTACACCTTC
>few|TRBV28|TRBJ2-4|NA
CASSQGLSEQYF
TGTGCCAGCAGTCAGGGGTTGAGTGAGCAGTACTTC
>few|TRBV12-3/TRBV12-4|TRBJ2-1|NA
CASLAGTYNEQFF
TGTGCCAGCCTGGCAGGGACCTACAATGAGCAGTTCTTC
>NA|TRBV6-5|TRBJ1-1|TRBD1
CASSYWGTGGWDTEAFF
TGTGCCAGCAGTTACTGGGGGACAGGGGGTTGGGACACTGAAGCTTTCTTT
>once|TRBV21-1|TRBJ2-7|NA
CASSKVSRTSGGRGEQYF
TGTGCCAGCAGCAAAGTGTCCCGGACTAGCGGGGGCCGTGGGGAGCAGTACTTC
>NA|TRBV6-5|TRBJ2-7|TRBD2
CASARRGQRGKQYF
TGTGCCAGCGCCCGCCGGGGTCAGCGGGGCAAGCAGTACTTC
>few|TRBV20-1|TRBJ2-1|NA
CSAFRTPDERVKYNEQFF
TGCAGTGCTTTTCGAACTCCCGACGAGCGGGTGAAGTACAATGAGCAGTTCTTC
>NA|TRBV29-1|TRBJ1-5|NA
CSVRTGGAGPQPQHF
TGCAGCGTCCGCACGGGGGGCGCGGGTCCTCAGCCCCAGCATTTT
>NA|TRBV4-1|TRBJ1-4|TRBD1
CASSQDKQLAGGEKLFF
TGCGCCAGCAGCCAAGATAAACAGTTGGCAGGGGGTGAAAAACTGTTTTTT
>NA|TRBV20-1|TRBJ1-2|NA
CSAPNTGYGYTF
TGCAGTGCTCCAAACACCGGCTATGGCTACACCTTC
>NA|TRBV12-3/TRBV12-4|TRBJ2-3|NA
CASSPNPPGRGWTDTQYF
TGTGCCAGCAGTCCCAACCCCCCGGGAAGAGGTTGGACAGATACGCAGTATTTT
>NA|TRBV7-9|TRBJ1-2|NA
CASSSLDLTPNYGYTF
TGTGCCAGCAGCTCCCTGGACCTAACCCCTAACTATGGCTACACCTTC
>NA|TRBV7-8|TRBJ2-4|NA
CASSLLANIQYF
TGTGCCAGCAGCTTGCTAGCGAACATTCAGTACTTC
>few|TRBV7-2|TRBJ2-1|NA
CASSRTSRLGLDEQFF
TGTGCCAGCAGCCGAACTTCAAGGCTAGGGCTTGATGAGCAGTTCTTC
>few|TRBV7-2|TRBJ2-2|NA
CASSLVRVQGELFF
TGTGCCAGCAGCTTAGTAAGGGTCCAGGGGGAGCTGTTTTTT
>NA|TRBV3-1|TRBJ2-2|TRBD2
CASGEGPNTGELFF
TGTGCCAGCGGGGAGGGACCGAACACCGGGGAGCTGTTTTTT